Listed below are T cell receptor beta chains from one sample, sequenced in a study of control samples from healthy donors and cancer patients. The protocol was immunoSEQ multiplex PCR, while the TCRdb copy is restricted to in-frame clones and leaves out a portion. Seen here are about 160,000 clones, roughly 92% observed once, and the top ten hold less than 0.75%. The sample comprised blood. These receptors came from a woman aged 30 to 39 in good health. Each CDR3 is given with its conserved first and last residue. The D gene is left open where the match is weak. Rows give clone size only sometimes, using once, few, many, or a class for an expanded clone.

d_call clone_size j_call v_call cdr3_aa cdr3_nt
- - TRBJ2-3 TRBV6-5 CASRRPGLSTDTQYF TGTGCCAGCAGACGCCCGGGACTCTCCACAGATACGCAGTATTTT
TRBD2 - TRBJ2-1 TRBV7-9 CASSWGTSGASAYEQFF TGTGCCAGCAGCTGGGGGACTAGCGGGGCCTCAGCCTATGAGCAGTTCTTC
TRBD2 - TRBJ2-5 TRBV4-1 CASSQGTSVWGQETQYF TGCGCCAGCAGCCAGGGAACTAGCGTCTGGGGTCAAGAGACCCAGTACTTC
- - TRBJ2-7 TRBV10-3 CAIRTDESYEQYF TGTGCCATCAGGACCGATGAATCCTACGAGCAGTACTTC
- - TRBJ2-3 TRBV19 CASSRTKDTQYF TGTGCCAGTAGTAGGACGAAAGATACGCAGTATTTT
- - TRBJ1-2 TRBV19 CASRRRGSDYGYTF TGTGCCAGTAGGCGGAGGGGGAGCGACTATGGCTACACCTTC
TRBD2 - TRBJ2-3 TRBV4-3 CASSQGPAGGRITDTQYF TGCGCCAGCAGCCAAGGGCCAGCGGGAGGGAGGATCACAGATACGCAGTATTTT
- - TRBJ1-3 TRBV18 CASSPYSSGNTIYF TGTGCCAGCTCACCTTACAGCTCTGGAAACACCATATATTTT
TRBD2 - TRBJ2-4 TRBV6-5 CASSYLAELAKNIQYF TGTGCCAGCAGTTACCTAGCGGAACTAGCCAAAAACATTCAGTACTTC
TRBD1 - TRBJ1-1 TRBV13 CASSLGGTGDTEAFF TGTGCCAGCAGCTTAGGGGGGACAGGGGACACTGAAGCTTTCTTT
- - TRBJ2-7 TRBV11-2 CASSPGGSTEQYF TGTGCCAGCAGCCCAGGGGGGAGTACGGAGCAGTACTTC
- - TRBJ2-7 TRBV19 CASSIGGAYEQYF TGTGCCAGTAGTATAGGGGGTGCCTACGAGCAGTACTTC
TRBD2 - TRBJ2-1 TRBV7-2 CASSPGLAPYEQFF TGTGCCAGCAGCCCGGGACTAGCGCCTTATGAGCAGTTCTTC
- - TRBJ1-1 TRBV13 CASSLRETLNTEAFF TGTGCCAGCTCCCTAAGGGAGACATTAAACACTGAAGCTTTCTTT
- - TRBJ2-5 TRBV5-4 CASSFGASRQQETQYF TGTGCCAGCAGCTTTGGGGCTAGCAGACAACAAGAGACCCAGTACTTC
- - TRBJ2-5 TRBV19 CASSSGTPETQYF TGTGCCAGTAGCTCCGGGACCCCTGAGACCCAGTACTTC
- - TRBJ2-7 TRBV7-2 CASSPSTGSSYEQYF TGTGCCAGCAGTCCGTCTACAGGGAGCTCCTACGAGCAGTACTTC
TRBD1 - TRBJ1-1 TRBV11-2 CASCLSPGQKNTEAFF TGTGCCAGCTGTCTAAGTCCGGGACAGAAAAACACTGAAGCTTTCTTT
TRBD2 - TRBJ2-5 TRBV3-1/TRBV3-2 CASSHSLAGETQYF TGTGCCAGCAGCCACTCACTAGCGGGAGAGACCCAGTACTTC
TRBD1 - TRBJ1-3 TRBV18 CASSAQGASGNTIYF TGTGCCAGCTCAGCACAGGGGGCCTCTGGAAACACCATATATTTT
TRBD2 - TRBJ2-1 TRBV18 CASSLGTSDEQFF TGTGCCAGCTCTCTAGGGACTAGCGACGAGCAGTTCTTC
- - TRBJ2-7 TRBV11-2 CASSPLGPYEQYF TGTGCCAGCAGCCCTCTGGGTCCCTACGAGCAGTACTTC
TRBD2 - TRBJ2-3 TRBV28 CASSSSGRGGSTDTQYF TGTGCCAGCAGTTCCAGCGGGAGAGGTGGGAGTACAGATACGCAGTATTTT
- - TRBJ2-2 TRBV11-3 CASSMTGTGELFF TGTGCCAGCAGCATGACTGGAACCGGGGAGCTGTTTTTT
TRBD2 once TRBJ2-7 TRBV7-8 CASSAAGLTEIYEQYF TGTGCCAGCAGCGCGGCGGGACTAACCGAAATCTACGAGCAGTACTTC
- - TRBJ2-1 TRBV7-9 CASSPIGVSPPNEQFF TGTGCCAGCAGCCCAATCGGGGTTTCTCCCCCAAATGAGCAGTTCTTC
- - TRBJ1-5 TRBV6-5 CASREGGNQPQHF TGTGCCAGCAGAGAGGGTGGAAATCAGCCCCAGCATTTT
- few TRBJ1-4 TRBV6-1 CASSGGAAATNEKLFF TGTGCCAGCAGTGGTGGCGCCGCGGCAACTAATGAAAAACTGTTTTTT
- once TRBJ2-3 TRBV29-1 CSVRGGSTDTQYF TGCAGCGTTCGGGGAGGATCCACAGATACGCAGTATTTT
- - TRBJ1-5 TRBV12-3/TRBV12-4 CASSYDRLQPQHF TGTGCCAGCAGCTACGACAGGCTTCAGCCCCAGCATTTT
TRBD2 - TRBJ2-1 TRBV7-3 CASSPTSGGFNEQFF TGTGCCAGCAGCCCGACTAGCGGGGGGTTTAATGAGCAGTTCTTC
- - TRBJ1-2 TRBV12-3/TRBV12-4 CASSLGVAGYTF TGTGCCAGCAGTTTGGGAGTGGCCGGCTACACCTTC
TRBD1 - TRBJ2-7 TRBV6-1 CASSDVRTGKNEQYF TGTGCCAGCAGTGATGTCCGGACAGGGAAAAACGAGCAGTACTTC
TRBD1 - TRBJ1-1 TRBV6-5 CASNSPGTGNTEAFF TGTGCCAGCAATAGTCCTGGGACAGGGAACACTGAAGCTTTCTTT
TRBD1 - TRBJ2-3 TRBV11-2 CASSRRTGRADTQYF TGTGCCAGCAGCCGAAGGACAGGGCGCGCAGATACGCAGTATTTT
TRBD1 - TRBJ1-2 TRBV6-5 CASSPGTGSYNGYTF TGTGCCAGCAGCCCCGGGACAGGGAGTTATAATGGCTACACCTTC
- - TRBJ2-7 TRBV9 CASSVDPGLTYEQYF TGTGCCAGCAGCGTAGACCCGGGATTAACCTACGAGCAGTACTTC
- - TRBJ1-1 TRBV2 CASTLEQGMNTEAFF TGTGCCAGCACCCTTGAGCAGGGTATGAACACTGAAGCTTTCTTT
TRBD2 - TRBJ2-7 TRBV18 CASSPLERDPYEQYF TGTGCCAGCTCCCCCCTGGAGCGGGACCCCTACGAGCAGTACTTC
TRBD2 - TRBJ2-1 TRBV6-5 CASSYLTSGHNEQFF TGTGCCAGCAGTTACCTGACTAGCGGACACAATGAGCAGTTCTTC
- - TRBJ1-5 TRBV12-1 CASSSRGKKDKRGNQPQHF TGTGCCAGCAGCTCGCGGGGAAAAAAGGACAAACGAGGCAATCAGCCCCAGCATTTT
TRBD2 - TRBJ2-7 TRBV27 CASSFGPSGSNYEQYF TGTGCCAGCAGTTTCGGGCCTAGCGGGAGTAACTACGAGCAGTACTTC